This TCR beta chain was sequenced during a study of blood T cell repertoires in COVID-19 (dated by TCRdb to about 2020). About the investigation overall: Samples from collaborators originated in the United States, Italy and Spain and spanned both the acute and convalescent phases of COVID-19. Subjects who had been exposed to COVID-19, were actively infected with it, or had recovered from it provided the deeply sampled blood TCRbeta repertoires that made up the dataset. Samples came from the ongoing ImmuneRACE study (first 160 participants) plus 1,254 subjects from 6 global collaborators. The prospective study material was composed of cDNA or gDNA derived from T cells, B-cell-depleted T cells, or PBMCs. The sample metadata nearly always contained a de-identified subject ID, COVID-19 status, age in years and sex. Where available, HLA class I and class II types were obtained from metadata supplied by the sample provider rather than from assay-based typing. A freely available public database, intended as a resource for researchers studying the immune response to SARS-CoV-2, is where the repertoires were released. Here is what the overall study found, with its caveats: Clinical and demographic metadata were provided uncurated, with the amount varying by source and participant.

Each collaborating institution followed its own protocols to collect whole blood in K2EDTA tubes. Collaborator samples were shipped for TCRbeta analysis as frozen whole blood, isolated PBMCs, or DNA extracted from either sample type. TCRbeta CDR3 regions were amplified from genomic DNA using the immunoSEQ Assay, a bias-controlled multiplex PCR. As for how the authors treated the data: The number of nucleated cells in each sample was estimated from the amplification of reference gene primers within the assay. Sequence reads were collapsed and filtered to measure the absolute abundance of every unique TCRbeta CDR3 rearrangement. For each sample, productive Simpson clonality was calculated as the square root of Simpson's diversity index over productive rearrangements. TCRdb holds this immuneACCESS table with in-frame rearrangements only. Some clones are missing; in checked studies, unresolved V genes explain under half, and the rest has no known cause. V, J and clone size reflect that table, while D and trimming were determined from the DNA. Counted in this sample were fewer than 130,000 clones; around 68% of them appeared once. In total, the top ten clones hold about 8.3% of the sample.

About this clone itself: What antigen it recognizes has not been identified. No much larger clone exists at a distance of one base, and base qualities are not known.

The germline V gene (reference sequence) provides CDR1 LGHDT and CDR2 YNNKEL. From its cysteine to its phenylalanine, the CDR3 spans 17 amino acids. Only the CDR3 part of the read is kept: 51 bases, read in frame from the first base. V trim: 2 bases; J trim: 4 bases; unmatched bases: 12. The sequence joins TRBV3-1 (or the pseudogene TRBV3-2) to TRBJ2-3; 7 nucleotides in the junction match TRBD1. Input material: peripheral blood. The source is a woman aged 55-69 years with acute or convalescent COVID-19. The CDR3 corresponds to CASSQMPPGQAADTQYF. The nucleotide sequence reads TGTGCCAGCAGCCAAATGCCCCCTGGACAGGCGGCAGATACGCAGTATTTT.